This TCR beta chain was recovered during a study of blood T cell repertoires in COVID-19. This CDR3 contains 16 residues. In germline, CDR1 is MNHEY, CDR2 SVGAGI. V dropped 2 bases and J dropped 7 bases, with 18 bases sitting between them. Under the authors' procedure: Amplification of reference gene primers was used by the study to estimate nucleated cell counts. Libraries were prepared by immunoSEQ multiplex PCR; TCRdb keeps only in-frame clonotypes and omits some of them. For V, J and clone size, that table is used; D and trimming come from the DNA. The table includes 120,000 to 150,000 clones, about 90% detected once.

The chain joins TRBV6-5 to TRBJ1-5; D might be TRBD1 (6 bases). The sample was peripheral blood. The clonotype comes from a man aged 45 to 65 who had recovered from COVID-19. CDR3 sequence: CASSYGAGGGRQPQHF. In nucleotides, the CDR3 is TGTGCCAGCAGTTACGGAGCCGGGGGGGGGCGGCAGCCCCAGCATTTT.